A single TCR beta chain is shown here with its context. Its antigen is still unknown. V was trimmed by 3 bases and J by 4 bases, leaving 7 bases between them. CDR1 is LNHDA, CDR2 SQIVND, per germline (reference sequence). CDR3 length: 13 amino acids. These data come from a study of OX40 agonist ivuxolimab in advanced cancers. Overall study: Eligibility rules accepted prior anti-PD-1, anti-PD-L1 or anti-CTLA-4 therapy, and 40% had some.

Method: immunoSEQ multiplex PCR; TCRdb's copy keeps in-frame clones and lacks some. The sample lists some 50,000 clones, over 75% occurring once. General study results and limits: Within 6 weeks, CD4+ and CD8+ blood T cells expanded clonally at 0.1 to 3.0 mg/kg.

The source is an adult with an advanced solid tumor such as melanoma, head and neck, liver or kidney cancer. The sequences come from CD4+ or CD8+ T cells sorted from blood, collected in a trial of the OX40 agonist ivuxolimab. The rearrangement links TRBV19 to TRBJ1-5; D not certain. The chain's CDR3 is CASSIQHNQPQHF. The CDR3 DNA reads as TGTGCCAGTAGTATTCAGCATAATCAGCCCCAGCATTTT.